The 32 T cell receptor beta chains listed next were all sequenced from one sample in a study of shared clonotypes between healthy human individuals. Libraries were prepared by immunoSEQ multiplex PCR; TCRdb keeps only in-frame clonotypes and omits some of them. Of millions of clones detected, approximately 94% appear once; the ten largest clones hold 0.11% to 0.15%. Sequencing was done on a sample of naive CD4+ T cells sorted from blood. Sample subset: CD45RA+ positively selected. These TCRs come from a man in his late teens or twenties in good health.

The rearrangement joins TRBV11-2 to TRBJ2-7; TRBD1 might be the D (7 bases). The CDR3 is 12 residues long. The germline CDR1 and CDR2 sequences are SGHAT and FQNNGV. Trimming shortened V by 5 bases and J by 6 bases, and 11 bases separated the two germline ends. The CDR3 nucleotides read TGTGCCAGCAGCCAGGGGGGTGCCGAGCAGTACTTC. This codes for CASSQGGAEQYF.

V and J are TRBV10-3 and TRBJ1-4, with TRBD1 identical over 11 bases. The ends lost 6 bases at V and 4 bases at J; junction bases unmatched: 7. CDR3 length: 16 residues. Germline V gives CDR1 ENHRY, CDR2 SYGVKD. The CDR3: CAISEGQGVVNEKLFF. The CDR3 DNA reads as TGTGCCATCAGCGAGGGACAGGGGGTAGTTAATGAAAAACTGTTTTTT.

This chain connects TRBV10-3 to TRBJ1-3; no clear D gene. The CDR3 totals 12 residues. Trimming took off 10 bases at V and 1 base at J, with 8 bases between the two ends. Looked up from germline, CDR1 is ENHRY and CDR2 is SYGVKD. CDR3 in amino acids: CATGSSGNTIYF. CDR3 bases: TGTGCCACCGGGTCTTCTGGAAACACCATATATTTT.

This chain connects TRBV2 to TRBJ2-5, with no clear D. The CDR3 is 14 residues long. The V end lost 6 bases, the J end lost 4 bases, and 15 bases lay between the germline ends. Germline CDR1 reads SNHLY; CDR2 reads FYNNEI. The CDR3 protein is CASRSGIPPETQYF. DNA of the CDR3: TGTGCCAGCAGAAGTGGAATCCCCCCAGAGACCCAGTACTTC. The whole variable domain, filled in from reference TRBV2 and TRBJ2-5, reads EPEVTQTPSHQVTQMGQEVILRCVPISNHLYFYWYRQILGQKVEFLVSFYNNEISEKSEIFDDQFSVERPDGSNFTLKIRSTKLEDSAMYFCASRSGIPPETQYFGPGTRLLVL.

A note on this clone: The same CDR3 arises from other DNA sequences in this sample as well. CDR3 nucleotide sequence: TGTGCCAGCAGTGAAGCGACAGGGGGCACGTACGAGCAGTACTTC. Translation gives CASSEATGGTYEQYF. This chain connects TRBV6-1 to TRBJ2-7; 10 bases are a match to TRBD1. The CDR3 sequence is 15 residues long. V was pared by 0 bases and J by 4 bases, with 3 bases of the junction left unmatched. Germline values: CDR1 MNHNS, CDR2 SASEGT.

This clone was observed a few times. The V gene is TRBV7-9, the J gene TRBJ1-1, with 7 bases aligning to TRBD1. Losses at the gene ends were 5 bases for V and 0 bases for J; bases not matched to a gene: 6. In germline, CDR1 is SEHNR, CDR2 FQNEAQ (reference sequence). This CDR3 is built from 15 residues. The DNA of the CDR3 is TGTGCCAGCAGCGGGACAGTAGGATTGAACACTGAAGCTTTCTTT. Its protein product is CASSGTVGLNTEAFF.

The chain carries TRBV30 and TRBJ2-3; the D gene is possibly TRBD2 (7 bases). V lost 1 base and J 2 bases, leaving 13 bases between the germline ends. The V gene's germline CDR1 is GTSNPN and CDR2 SVGIG (reference sequence). This CDR3 comprises 15 residues. CDR3 sequence: CAWSAWGGATDTQYF. Written as DNA, the CDR3 is TGTGCCTGGAGTGCTTGGGGGGGGGCCACAGATACGCAGTATTTT.

This clone came up once. The identical CDR3 is also encoded by other nucleotide sequences in the sample. V and J are TRBV7-9 and TRBJ1-5; TRBD1 might be the D (6 bases). V shed 3 bases and J shed 9 bases, with 12 bases lying between them. CDR1 and CDR2 (germline): SEHNR, FQNEAQ (reference sequence). CDR3 length: 13 amino acids. The CDR3 loop is CASSLGGRGPQHF. The CDR3 DNA follows: TGTGCCAGCAGCTTGGGGGGGCGGGGGCCCCAGCATTTT.

Of note for this clone: Other nucleotide sequences in the sample specify the same CDR3. This chain links TRBV7-2 with TRBJ2-7; 10 bases line up with TRBD2. The CDR3 is 13 residues long. Losses at the gene ends were 6 bases for V and 2 bases for J; bases not matched to a gene: 1. Germline lookup yields CDR1 SGHTA and CDR2 FQGNSA. The DNA of the CDR3 is TGTGCCAGCAGTAGCGGGGGGACCTACGAGCAGTACTTC. This translates into CASSSGGTYEQYF.

Notes on this clone: One base away lies a much larger clone, so this may be a sequencing read error. This CDR3 is also generated by other DNA sequences in the sample. V is TRBV5-1 and J is TRBJ2-5; D gene uncertain. Germline V gene sequence: CDR1 SGHRS, CDR2 YFSETQ. Trimming pared 4 bases from V and 2 bases from J, leaving 3 bases between. This CDR3 spans 11 amino acids. In nucleotides, the CDR3 is TGCGCCAGCAGCCTGCAAGAGACCCAGTACTTC. Translation: CASSLQETQYF.

J is TRBJ1-6 and V is TRBV30, with D unclear. This CDR3 has 11 amino acids. The germline V gene has CDR1 GTSNPN and CDR2 SVGIG (reference sequence). The germline V and J ends were trimmed by 5 bases and 8 bases, with 7 bases remaining between them. CDR3 amino acids: CAWGSDSPLHF. The DNA of the CDR3 is TGTGCCTGGGGGTCCGATTCACCCCTCCACTTT.

Comment on this clone: The same CDR3 also results from other DNA sequences found in this sample. J is TRBJ2-3 and V is TRBV10-1, with D possibly TRBD2 on 6 matching bases. The V end was cut by 6 bases, the J end by 0 bases, with 7 bases between. CDR1 is WNHNN, CDR2 SYGVQD, per germline (reference sequence). CDR3 length equals 13 residues. The CDR3 bases are TGCGCCAGCAGCAGCGGGAGCACAGATACGCAGTATTTT. It yields the protein CASSSGSTDTQYF.

In its sample, this clone was seen once. DNA of the CDR3: TGTGCCAGCTCACACGGACAGGGCCCGTTAGGTGGCTACACCTTC. Its translation: CASSHGQGPLGGYTF. This rearrangement joins TRBV18 to TRBJ1-2; 8 nucleotides match TRBD1. V was pared by 4 bases and J by 7 bases, with 11 bases of the junction left unmatched. The germline V gene encodes CDR1 KGHSH and CDR2 LQKENI. This CDR3 contains 15 residues.

Here the CDR3 reads CASSQRQANLNTEAFF. In DNA, the CDR3 is TGTGCCAGCTCTCAAAGACAGGCCAACCTGAACACTGAAGCTTTCTTT. The rearrangement uses TRBV18 and TRBJ1-1; D possibly corresponds to TRBD1 (6 bases). CDR1 KGHSH and CDR2 LQKENI come from the germline V gene. The CDR3 length is 16 residues. Deletions cut 6 bases from V and 0 bases from J, with 17 bases between.

As to this clone: At the DNA level, this CDR3 is encoded by other sequences in the same sample as well. This sequence joins TRBV5-1 and TRBJ2-5, with 7 bases matching TRBD2. J was trimmed by 1 base and V by 0 bases; bases with no gene match: 3. CDR1 SGHRS and CDR2 YFSETQ come from the germline V gene. This CDR3 spans 15 amino acids. The CDR3 nucleotides read TGCGCCAGCAGCTTGGATGGGAGGGCCCAAGAGACCCAGTACTTC. Amino acid sequence: CASSLDGRAQETQYF.

The chain couples TRBV10-3 to TRBJ1-6, with D tentatively TRBD1 (5 bases). Germline V gives CDR1 ENHRY, CDR2 SYGVKD. The CDR3 length is 15 residues. In DNA form, the CDR3 reads TGTCCTATAGATGGCAGGGAGTCCTATAATTCACCCCTCCACTTT. It codes for CPIDGRESYNSPLHF.

This chain uses TRBV28 with TRBJ2-5, with 8 bases fitting TRBD1. The CDR3 extends over 14 amino acids. Germline V gives CDR1 MDHEN, CDR2 SYDVKM. The V segment lost 1 base and the J segment 5 bases; nucleotides outside the gene matches: 3. The CDR3 loop is CASSLLNRGETQYF. Written as DNA, the CDR3 is TGTGCCAGCAGTTTATTAAACAGGGGGGAGACCCAGTACTTC.

V is TRBV19 and J is TRBJ2-2; a weak D match, TRBD2 (6 bases). Trimming took 5 bases from V and 3 from J, leaving 16 bases between them. From germline, CDR1 is LNHDA and CDR2 SQIVND (reference sequence). The CDR3 length is 16 residues. The CDR3 here is CASSPEGRSDTGELFF. CDR3 nucleotides: TGTGCCAGTAGTCCCGAAGGGAGGTCGGACACCGGGGAGCTGTTTTTT.

The rearrangement links TRBV19 to TRBJ2-7, with 12 bases lining up with TRBD1. The CDR3 runs to 14 residues. V lost 7 bases to trimming and J lost 4 bases; unmatched junction nucleotides: 5. Per the germline V gene, CDR1 is LNHDA and CDR2 is SQIVND (reference sequence). DNA for the CDR3: TGTGCCAGTACCGAGGGACAGGGGGCTTACGAGCAGTACTTC. It yields the protein CASTEGQGAYEQYF.

The chain joins TRBV6-1 to TRBJ2-2; TRBD1 agrees at 7 bases. This CDR3 region has 14 residues. Germline assignment: CDR1 MNHNS and CDR2 SASEGT. V lost 8 bases and J lost 5; bases outside the gene matches: 8. CDR3: CASETGSRTGELFF. The CDR3 DNA follows: TGTGCCAGCGAGACAGGGTCGAGGACCGGGGAGCTGTTTTTT.

The CDR3 loop reads CASSFGRGLAKNIQYF. DNA of the CDR3: TGTGCCAGCAGCTTTGGCAGGGGACTAGCCAAAAACATTCAGTACTTC. The V and J genes are TRBV7-9 and TRBJ2-4, with D perhaps TRBD1 or TRBD2 (6 bases each). Germline V gives CDR1 SEHNR, CDR2 FQNEAQ (reference sequence). The CDR3 is 16 amino acids. With 3 bases removed from V and 0 bases from J, the gap between germline ends came to 12 bases.

The chain combines TRBV25-1 with TRBJ1-6; D is unclear. V dropped 3 bases and J dropped 0 bases, with 3 bases sitting between them. The CDR3 covers 14 residues. Germline-derived CDR1 and CDR2 are MGHDK and SYGVNS. CDR3 in DNA: TGTGCCAGCAGTGAGAGCTCCTATAATTCACCCCTCCACTTT. Its translation is CASSESSYNSPLHF.

Regarding this clone: The same CDR3 also results from other DNA sequences found in this sample. The chain couples TRBV6-4 to TRBJ2-3; 13 bases map to TRBD2. The germline CDR1 and CDR2 sequences are MRHNA and SNTAGT. Trimming at V came to 6 bases and at J to 0 bases, leaving 3 bases not matched to a gene. CDR3 length: 16 residues. CDR3 residues: CASSRTSGGSTDTQYF. In nucleotides, the CDR3 is TGTGCCAGCAGCCGGACTAGCGGGGGTAGCACAGATACGCAGTATTTT.

The V call is TRBV6-1, the J call TRBJ2-3, with D tentatively TRBD2 (6 bases). The CDR3 sequence is 16 residues long. Germline loops: CDR1 MNHNS, CDR2 SASEGT. V was clipped by 1 base and J by 5 bases, with 16 bases between them. The CDR3 region is CASSEGRGKGVDTQYF. DNA of the CDR3: TGTGCCAGCAGTGAAGGGCGGGGAAAAGGAGTAGATACGCAGTATTTT.

This chain links TRBV11-2 with TRBJ2-2, with a possible D match to TRBD2 (6 bases). The CDR3 extends over 16 amino acids. Trimming cost V 3 bases and J 1 base, with 12 bases left between them. From germline, CDR1 is SGHAT and CDR2 FQNNGV. CDR3 loop: CASSFRFGGNTGELFF. The CDR3 bases are TGTGCCAGCAGCTTCCGTTTCGGGGGGAACACCGGGGAGCTGTTTTTT.

This chain uses TRBV6-6 with TRBJ1-4; 8 bases agree with TRBD1. CDR3 size: 14 residues. Germline loops: CDR1 MNHNY, CDR2 SVGAGI (reference sequence). J lost 6 bases, V lost 4 bases, and 4 bases had no gene match. Here the CDR3 reads CASSLGTGYEKLFF. CDR3 DNA sequence: TGTGCCAGCAGTTTAGGGACAGGATATGAAAAACTGTTTTTT.

This chain connects TRBV9 to TRBJ1-2; 7 positions match TRBD1. The CDR3 contains 14 residues. Germline lookup yields CDR1 SGDLS and CDR2 YYNGEE. Trimming at V came to 3 bases and at J to 5 bases, leaving 7 bases not matched to a gene. The CDR3 reads CASSAWDSFYGYTF. For the CDR3, the DNA is TGTGCCAGCAGCGCTTGGGACAGTTTTTATGGCTACACCTTC.

The genes are TRBV5-1 and TRBJ1-4; a possible D gene is TRBD1 (6 bases). CDR1 and CDR2 from the germline V gene are SGHRS and YFSETQ. V was shortened by 0 bases and J by 8 bases, with 17 bases between the two germline ends. The CDR3 extends over 16 amino acids. The CDR3 here is CASSLEGRRGEEKLFF. CDR3 DNA: TGCGCCAGCAGCTTGGAAGGTCGCAGGGGTGAGGAAAAACTGTTTTTT.

The chain uses TRBV5-6 and TRBJ1-2, with D perhaps matching TRBD1 (5 bases). Germline CDR1 and CDR2: SGHDT and YYEEEE. V was cut by 2 bases and J by 7 bases, with 18 bases left in between. CDR3 length equals 15 residues. The CDR3 is CASSFESTGVIGYTF. For the CDR3, the DNA is TGTGCCAGCAGCTTCGAGTCGACGGGGGTAATTGGCTACACCTTC.

The chain recombines TRBV4-1 with TRBJ1-3; D gene ambiguous. The germline V and J ends were trimmed by 1 base and 0 bases, with 13 bases remaining between them. Germline assignment: CDR1 MGHRA and CDR2 YSYEKL. This CDR3 is 17 amino acids long. CDR3 nucleotides: TGCGCCAGCAGCCAAGGAATCGCCGGACGCTCTGGAAACACCATATATTTT. This translates into CASSQGIAGRSGNTIYF.

The J gene is TRBJ1-4, the V gene TRBV15; TRBD1 might be the D (6 bases). The CDR3 sequence is 16 residues long. CDR1 and CDR2 from the germline V gene are LNHNV and YYDKDF (reference sequence). V lost 5 bases, J lost 3 bases, and 16 bases lay in between. The CDR3 bases are TGTGCCACCAGCGGACCGGGGGCCGTGGCTAATGAAAAACTGTTTTTT. This translates into CATSGPGAVANEKLFF. The whole variable domain, filled in from reference TRBV15 and TRBJ1-4, reads DAMVIQNPRYQVTQFGKPVTLSCSQTLNHNVMYWYQQKSSQAPKLLFHYYDKDFNNEADTPDNFQSRRPNTSFCFLDIRSPGLGDTAMYLCATSGPGAVANEKLFFGSGTQLSVL.

The chain uses TRBV5-1 and TRBJ1-3, with D uncertain. Per germline, CDR1 SGHRS and CDR2 YFSETQ. The ends were cut back, 1 base at V and 5 bases at J, with 7 bases in the middle. The CDR3 covers 13 residues. The CDR3 loop is CASSLTDRNTIYF. CDR3 in DNA: TGCGCCAGCAGCTTGACGGATCGAAACACCATATATTTT.